This TCR beta chain originates from a study of early T cells in non-severe SARS-CoV-2 infection. Only a few counts were recorded for this clonotype. Germline lookup yields CDR1 DFQATT and CDR2 SNEGSKA (reference sequence). V shed 3 bases and J shed 4 bases, with 6 bases lying between them. The length of the CDR3 is 11 residues. A single record per CDR3 protein comes from TCRdb applying MiXCR to the 5' RACE reads. The sample yields 70,000 to 75,000 distinct CDR3 sequences, 12% seen once. This sequence was found in an adult who was a healthcare worker with PCR-confirmed SARS-CoV-2 infection or an uninfected control (not recorded which). Sequencing used whole blood. The V gene is TRBV20-1, the J gene TRBJ1-1; D is unresolved. CDR3 protein: CSARGSTEAFF. In DNA form, the CDR3 reads TGCAGTGCTAGGGGGAGCACTGAAGCTTTCTTT.